These T cell receptor beta chains were read from a single sample in a study of cytomegalovirus exposure and HLA in healthy donors. Generated by immunoSEQ multiplex PCR, the TCRdb table keeps only in-frame clones and is missing some. The sample has approximately 70,000 clones, around 94% seen once. Sequencing was done on a sample of PBMCs. The receptors shown here come from a woman younger than 35 in good health and CMV-seropositive. Both conserved end residues are part of each CDR3. A D gene is named only where the DNA matches it firmly.

j_call: TRBJ1-6
d_call: -
v_call: TRBV2
cdr3_aa: CASRGGLYSESSYNSPLHF

j_call: TRBJ2-5
d_call: -
v_call: TRBV5-1
cdr3_aa: CASSLATRTAQETQYF

j_call: TRBJ2-2
d_call: TRBD1
v_call: TRBV11-2
cdr3_aa: CASSPRTGGAFRELFF

j_call: TRBJ2-7
d_call: -
v_call: TRBV19
cdr3_aa: CASSPSANSYEQYF

j_call: TRBJ1-2
d_call: TRBD1
v_call: TRBV28
cdr3_aa: CASTRGGGAGGYTF

j_call: TRBJ2-2
d_call: -
v_call: TRBV5-1
cdr3_aa: CASSLDMAGTGELFF

j_call: TRBJ2-3
d_call: TRBD2
v_call: TRBV19
cdr3_aa: CASTAPSASGHTDTQYF

j_call: TRBJ2-7
d_call: TRBD1
v_call: TRBV6-4
cdr3_aa: CASSDPRGLTYEQYF

j_call: TRBJ2-3
d_call: -
v_call: TRBV5-1
cdr3_aa: CASSLGGLSRGSSTDTQYF

j_call: TRBJ2-7
d_call: TRBD2
v_call: TRBV19
cdr3_aa: CASRTSGGPFYEQYF

j_call: TRBJ2-7
d_call: TRBD2
v_call: TRBV10-1
cdr3_aa: CASSEYTSVTSYEQYF

j_call: TRBJ2-1
d_call: -
v_call: TRBV5-1
cdr3_aa: CASSLGMSRAPYNEQFF

j_call: TRBJ2-5
d_call: -
v_call: TRBV6-6
cdr3_aa: CASRIPGSQETQYF

j_call: TRBJ2-3
d_call: -
v_call: TRBV5-4
cdr3_aa: CASSSQGSGWDTQYF

j_call: TRBJ1-2
d_call: -
v_call: TRBV19
cdr3_aa: CASSSGYGYTF

j_call: TRBJ2-1
d_call: -
v_call: TRBV11-3
cdr3_aa: CASSSPQGEQFF

j_call: TRBJ2-1
d_call: TRBD2
v_call: TRBV7-3
cdr3_aa: CASSLSSGQYNEQFF

j_call: TRBJ2-1
d_call: TRBD2
v_call: TRBV5-8
cdr3_aa: CASCLWTSGGLHNEQFF

j_call: TRBJ1-4
d_call: -
v_call: TRBV6-5
cdr3_aa: CASSYSREVGKLFF

j_call: TRBJ1-1
d_call: -
v_call: TRBV19
cdr3_aa: CASSIKGGYTEAFF

j_call: TRBJ1-1
d_call: TRBD1
v_call: TRBV4-1
cdr3_aa: CASSQGTGGNTEAFF

j_call: TRBJ1-5
d_call: -
v_call: TRBV29-1
cdr3_aa: CSVGRGYHLSNQPQHF

j_call: TRBJ1-2
d_call: -
v_call: TRBV28
cdr3_aa: CASRTLRGLNYGYTF

j_call: TRBJ2-1
d_call: TRBD2
v_call: TRBV4-2
cdr3_aa: CASSLSGTTYNEQFF

j_call: TRBJ1-1
d_call: -
v_call: TRBV7-2
cdr3_aa: CASSLESVRFMNTEAFF

j_call: TRBJ2-1
d_call: -
v_call: TRBV13
cdr3_aa: CASSLDGSGYNEQFF

j_call: TRBJ2-2
d_call: -
v_call: TRBV7-7
cdr3_aa: CASSLTRVENTGELFF

j_call: TRBJ1-6
d_call: -
v_call: TRBV12-1
cdr3_aa: CASSLPGLSYSPLHF

j_call: TRBJ2-5
d_call: -
v_call: TRBV5-1
cdr3_aa: CASSTLQGYQETQYF

j_call: TRBJ2-5
d_call: TRBD2
v_call: TRBV6-6
cdr3_aa: CASSSAGLKETQYF

j_call: TRBJ2-2
d_call: -
v_call: TRBV7-6
cdr3_aa: CASSTSGLLIGELFF

j_call: TRBJ2-5
d_call: -
v_call: TRBV5-5
cdr3_aa: CASSLFQGRLEETQYF

j_call: TRBJ1-2
d_call: TRBD1
v_call: TRBV10-1
cdr3_aa: CASNPGTGYGYTF

j_call: TRBJ1-5
d_call: -
v_call: TRBV4-1
cdr3_aa: CASSQDDGSNQPQHF

j_call: TRBJ2-5
d_call: TRBD2
v_call: TRBV27
cdr3_aa: CATRGGEASGGLQETQYF

j_call: TRBJ2-1
d_call: -
v_call: TRBV2
cdr3_aa: CASSEVALQYNEQFF

j_call: TRBJ2-3
d_call: TRBD2
v_call: TRBV6-4
cdr3_aa: CASSGTSADTQYF

j_call: TRBJ2-5
d_call: TRBD2
v_call: TRBV5-1
cdr3_aa: CASSPGGAQETQYF

j_call: TRBJ2-1
d_call: -
v_call: TRBV7-3
cdr3_aa: CASSPLAETYNEQFF

j_call: TRBJ1-1
d_call: -
v_call: TRBV5-1
cdr3_aa: CASAARVRGRWRGTEAFF

j_call: TRBJ1-5
d_call: -
v_call: TRBV4-1
cdr3_aa: CASSQDGPASNQPQHF

j_call: TRBJ1-4
d_call: -
v_call: TRBV5-1
cdr3_aa: CASSTPDSAPFNEKLFF

j_call: TRBJ1-6
d_call: -
v_call: TRBV9
cdr3_aa: CASSVGLANSPLHF

j_call: TRBJ1-2
d_call: TRBD1
v_call: TRBV5-1
cdr3_aa: CASSRDRGQDYGYTF

j_call: TRBJ2-5
d_call: TRBD2
v_call: TRBV5-6
cdr3_aa: CASSFKRGSQETQYF

j_call: TRBJ1-1
d_call: -
v_call: TRBV5-1
cdr3_aa: CASRIGGNFDAFF

j_call: TRBJ1-6
d_call: TRBD1
v_call: TRBV4-1
cdr3_aa: CASSKQGDDNSPLHF

j_call: TRBJ2-7
d_call: TRBD2
v_call: TRBV19
cdr3_aa: CASSIFSGRGNEQYF

j_call: TRBJ1-1
d_call: -
v_call: TRBV30
cdr3_aa: CAWSVVSGDTEAFF

j_call: TRBJ2-3
d_call: TRBD2
v_call: TRBV19
cdr3_aa: CASSVAGGPVDTQYF

j_call: TRBJ1-5
d_call: -
v_call: TRBV4-1
cdr3_aa: CASSQAHSGLGALSNQPQHF

j_call: TRBJ1-1
d_call: TRBD1
v_call: TRBV28
cdr3_aa: CASSRQGAWTEAFF

j_call: TRBJ2-1
d_call: TRBD2
v_call: TRBV27
cdr3_aa: CASSLLAGPQFF

j_call: TRBJ1-1
d_call: -
v_call: TRBV5-6
cdr3_aa: CASMVRRGVLTAFF

j_call: TRBJ2-3
d_call: -
v_call: TRBV5-1
cdr3_aa: CASSQRPDTQYF

j_call: TRBJ1-1
d_call: -
v_call: TRBV28
cdr3_aa: CASSSWRGGHTEAFF

j_call: TRBJ1-2
d_call: TRBD1
v_call: TRBV6-1
cdr3_aa: CAATGGNYGYTF

j_call: TRBJ2-7
d_call: TRBD2
v_call: TRBV7-2
cdr3_aa: CASSLATSGRHVAYEQYF